This note documents a single TCR beta chain sequence. The CDR3 sequence is 16 residues long. The germline CDR1 and CDR2 sequences are KGHSH and LQKENI. Deletions cut 2 bases from V and 1 base from J, with 14 bases between. The data were obtained in a study of blood T cell repertoires in COVID-19. TCRdb's copy holds only in-frame clones and misses some; the assay was immunoSEQ multiplex PCR. Of 200,000 to 250,000 clones detected, approximately 86% appear once; the ten largest clones hold about 2.9%. V usage is TRBV18 and J usage is TRBJ1-2, with no clear D. This clonotype originated in a man aged 55-75 years with acute or convalescent COVID-19. Sequenced: peripheral blood. The CDR3 coding sequence is TGTGCCAGCTCACCAGGAAATTCGGGAAGTAACTATGGCTACACCTTC. It specifies CASSPGNSGSNYGYTF.